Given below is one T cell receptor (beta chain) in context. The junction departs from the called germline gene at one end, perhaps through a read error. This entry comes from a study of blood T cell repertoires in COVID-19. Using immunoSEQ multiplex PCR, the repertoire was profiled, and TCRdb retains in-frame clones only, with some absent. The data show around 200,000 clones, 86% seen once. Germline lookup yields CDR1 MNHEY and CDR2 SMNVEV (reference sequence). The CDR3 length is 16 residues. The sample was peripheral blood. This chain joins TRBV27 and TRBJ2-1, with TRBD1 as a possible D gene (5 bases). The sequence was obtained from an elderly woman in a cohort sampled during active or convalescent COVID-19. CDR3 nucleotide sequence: TGTGCCAGCAGTTTAATAGGCCCAGGGAAATCTTTTGAGCAATTCTTC. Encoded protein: CASSLIGPGKSFEQFF.